The following is a T cell receptor (beta chain) sequence with its context. Original processing methods: Reference gene primers were amplified, and this amplification served to estimate nucleated cell counts. TCRdb's copy holds only in-frame clones and misses some; the assay was immunoSEQ multiplex PCR. The V and J calls and clone size are taken from that table; D and trimming were inferred from the DNA. Of roughly 100,000 clones listed, approximately 80% are singletons. This CDR3 region has 17 residues. This entry comes from a study of blood T cell repertoires in COVID-19. About the study: Material from acute and convalescent COVID-19 was sourced from the United States, Italy and Spain. Sample material is recorded as cDNA or gDNA derived from T cells, B-cell-depleted T cells, or PBMCs.

The chain has TRBV12-1 and TRBJ2-1; the D call in the table, TRBD2, was not verified against the DNA. TRBV12-1 is deemed a pseudogene. The material sequenced was peripheral blood. The clonotype comes from a man aged 60 to 75 with active or convalescent COVID-19. The chain's CDR3 is CASSSFDPQRDPNEQFF. CDR3 nucleotide sequence: TGTGCCAGCAGCAGCTTTGACCCGCAGCGAGACCCCAATGAGCAGTTCTTC.